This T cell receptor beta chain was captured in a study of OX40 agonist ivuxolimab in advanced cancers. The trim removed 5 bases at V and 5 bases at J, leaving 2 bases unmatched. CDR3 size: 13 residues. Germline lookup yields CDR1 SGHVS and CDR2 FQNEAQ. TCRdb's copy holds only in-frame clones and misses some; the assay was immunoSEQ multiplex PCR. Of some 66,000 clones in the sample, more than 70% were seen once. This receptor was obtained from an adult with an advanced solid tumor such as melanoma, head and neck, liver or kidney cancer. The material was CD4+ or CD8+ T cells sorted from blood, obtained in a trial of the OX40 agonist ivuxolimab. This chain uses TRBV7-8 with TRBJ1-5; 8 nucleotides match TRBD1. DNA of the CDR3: TGTGCCAGCAGCATGGGACAGGATCAGCCCCAGCATTTT. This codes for CASSMGQDQPQHF.